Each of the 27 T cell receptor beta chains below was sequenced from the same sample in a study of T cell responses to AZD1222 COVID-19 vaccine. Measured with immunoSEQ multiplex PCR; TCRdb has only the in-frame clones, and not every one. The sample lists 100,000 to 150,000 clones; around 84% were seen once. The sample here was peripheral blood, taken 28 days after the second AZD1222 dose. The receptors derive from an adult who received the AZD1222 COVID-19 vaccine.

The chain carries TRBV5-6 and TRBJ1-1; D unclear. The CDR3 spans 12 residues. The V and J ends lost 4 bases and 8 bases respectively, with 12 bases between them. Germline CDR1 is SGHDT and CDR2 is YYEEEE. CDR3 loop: CASSRPTVEAFF. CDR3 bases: TGTGCCAGCAGCCGCCCCACGGTCGAAGCTTTCTTT.

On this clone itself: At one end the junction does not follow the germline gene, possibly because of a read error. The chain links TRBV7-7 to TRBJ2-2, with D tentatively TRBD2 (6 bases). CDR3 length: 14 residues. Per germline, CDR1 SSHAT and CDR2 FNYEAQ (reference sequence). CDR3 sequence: CASSFGDYTGELFF. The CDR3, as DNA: TGTGCTAGCAGCTTCGGGGACTACACCGGGGAGCTGTTTTTT.

The CDR3, as DNA: TGTGCCAGCAAAGATACCTTCGAGGGGAGTGGAGATACGCAGTATTTT. Residues: CASKDTFEGSGDTQYF. The rearrangement joins TRBV28 to TRBJ2-3; D might be TRBD1 or TRBD2, each matching 5 bases. The germline gives CDR1 MDHEN, CDR2 SYDVKM. The V end lost 7 bases, the J end lost 5 bases, and 22 bases lay between the germline ends. The CDR3 contains 16 residues.

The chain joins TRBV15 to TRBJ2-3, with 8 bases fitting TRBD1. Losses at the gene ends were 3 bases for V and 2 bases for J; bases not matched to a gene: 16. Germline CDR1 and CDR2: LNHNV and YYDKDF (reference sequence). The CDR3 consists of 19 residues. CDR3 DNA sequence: TGTGCCACCAGCAGTCCAGGGGCATCCGGGACAGGATACACAGATACGCAGTATTTT. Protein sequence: CATSSPGASGTGYTDTQYF. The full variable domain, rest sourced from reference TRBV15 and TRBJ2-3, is DAMVIQNPRYQVTQFGKPVTLSCSQTLNHNVMYWYQQKSSQAPKLLFHYYDKDFNNEADTPDNFQSRRPNTSFCFLDIRSPGLGDTAMYLCATSSPGASGTGYTDTQYFGPGTRLTVL.

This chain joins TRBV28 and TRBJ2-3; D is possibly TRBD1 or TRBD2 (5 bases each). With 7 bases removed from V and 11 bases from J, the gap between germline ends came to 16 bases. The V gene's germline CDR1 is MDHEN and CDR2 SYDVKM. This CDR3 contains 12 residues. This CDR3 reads CASTPPRGGQYF. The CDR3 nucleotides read TGTGCCAGCACCCCGCCCCGGGGCGGGCAGTATTTT.

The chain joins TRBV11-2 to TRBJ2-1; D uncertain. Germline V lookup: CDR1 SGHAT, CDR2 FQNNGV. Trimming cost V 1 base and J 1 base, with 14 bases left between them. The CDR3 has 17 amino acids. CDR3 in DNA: TGTGCCAGCAGCTTAGGGTTAAGAAGTGAGTCCTACAATGAGCAGTTCTTC. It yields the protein CASSLGLRSESYNEQFF.

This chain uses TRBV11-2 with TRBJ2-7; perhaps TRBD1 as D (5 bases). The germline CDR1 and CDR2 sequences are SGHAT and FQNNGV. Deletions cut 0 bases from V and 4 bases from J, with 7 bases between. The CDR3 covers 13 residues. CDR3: CASSLDRVYEQYF. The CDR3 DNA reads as TGTGCCAGCAGCTTAGACAGGGTTTACGAGCAGTACTTC.

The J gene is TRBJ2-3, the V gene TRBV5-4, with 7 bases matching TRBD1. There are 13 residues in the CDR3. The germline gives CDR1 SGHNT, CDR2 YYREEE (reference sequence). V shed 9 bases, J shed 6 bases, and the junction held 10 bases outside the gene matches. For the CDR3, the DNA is TGTGCCACCGCCTACAGGGGAACGGATACGCAGTATTTT. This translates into CATAYRGTDTQYF.

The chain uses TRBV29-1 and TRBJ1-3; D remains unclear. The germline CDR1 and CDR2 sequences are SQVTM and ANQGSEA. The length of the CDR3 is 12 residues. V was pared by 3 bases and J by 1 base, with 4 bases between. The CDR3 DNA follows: TGCAGCGTTGAGGGTTCTGGAAACACCATATATTTT. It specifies CSVEGSGNTIYF.

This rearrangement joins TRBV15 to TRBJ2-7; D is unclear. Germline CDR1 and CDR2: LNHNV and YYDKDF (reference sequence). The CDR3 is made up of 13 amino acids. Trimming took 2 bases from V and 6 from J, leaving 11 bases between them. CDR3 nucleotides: TGTGCCACCAGCAGACCGAAACTTGGCGAGCAGTACTTC. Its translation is CATSRPKLGEQYF.

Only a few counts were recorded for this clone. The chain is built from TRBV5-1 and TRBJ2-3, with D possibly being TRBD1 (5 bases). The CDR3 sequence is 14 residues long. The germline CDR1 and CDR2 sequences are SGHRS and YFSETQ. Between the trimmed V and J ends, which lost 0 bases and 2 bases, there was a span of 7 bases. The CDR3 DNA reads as TGCGCCAGCAGCTTGGGACAGATCACAGATACGCAGTATTTT. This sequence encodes CASSLGQITDTQYF.

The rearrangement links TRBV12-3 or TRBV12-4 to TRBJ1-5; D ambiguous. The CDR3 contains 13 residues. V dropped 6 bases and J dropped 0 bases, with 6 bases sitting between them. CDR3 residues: CASRIDSNQPQHF. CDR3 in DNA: TGTGCCAGCAGGATCGATAGCAATCAGCCCCAGCATTTT.

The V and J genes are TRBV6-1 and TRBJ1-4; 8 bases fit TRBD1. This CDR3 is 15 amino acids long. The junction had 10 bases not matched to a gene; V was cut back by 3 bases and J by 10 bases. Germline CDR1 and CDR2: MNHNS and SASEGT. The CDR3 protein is CASSDTGGFIGKLFF. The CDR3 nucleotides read TGTGCCAGCAGTGACACAGGGGGATTTATAGGAAAACTGTTTTTT.

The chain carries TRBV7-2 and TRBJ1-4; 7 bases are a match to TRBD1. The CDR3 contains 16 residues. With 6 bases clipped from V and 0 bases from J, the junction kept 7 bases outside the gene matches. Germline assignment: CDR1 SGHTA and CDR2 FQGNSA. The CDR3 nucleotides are TGTGCCAGCAGTTTTGATGGGACAGCAACTAATGAAAAACTGTTTTTT. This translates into CASSFDGTATNEKLFF. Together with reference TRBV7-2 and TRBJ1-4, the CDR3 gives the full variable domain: GAGVSQSPSNKVTEKGKDVELRCDPISGHTALYWYRQSLGQGLEFLIYFQGNSAPDKSGLPSDRFSAERTGGSVSTLTIQRTQQEDSAVYLCASSFDGTATNEKLFFGSGTQLSVL.

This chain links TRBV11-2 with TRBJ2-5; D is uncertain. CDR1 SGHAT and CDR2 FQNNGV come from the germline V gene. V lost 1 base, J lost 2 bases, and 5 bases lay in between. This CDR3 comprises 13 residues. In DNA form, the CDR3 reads TGTGCCAGCAGCTTAGCGAGTCAAGAGACCCAGTACTTC. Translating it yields CASSLASQETQYF.

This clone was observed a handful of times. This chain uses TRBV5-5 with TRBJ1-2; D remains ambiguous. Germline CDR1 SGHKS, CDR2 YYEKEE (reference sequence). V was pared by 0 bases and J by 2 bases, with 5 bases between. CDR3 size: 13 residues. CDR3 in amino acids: CASSLDTNYGYTF. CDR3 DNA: TGTGCCAGCAGCTTGGATACAAACTATGGCTACACCTTC.

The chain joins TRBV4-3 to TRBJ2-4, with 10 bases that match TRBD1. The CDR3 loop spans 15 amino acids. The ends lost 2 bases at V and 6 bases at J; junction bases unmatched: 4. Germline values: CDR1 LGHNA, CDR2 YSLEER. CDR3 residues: CASSQSTGGLNIQYF. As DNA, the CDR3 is TGCGCCAGCAGCCAATCGACAGGGGGCCTAAACATTCAGTACTTC.

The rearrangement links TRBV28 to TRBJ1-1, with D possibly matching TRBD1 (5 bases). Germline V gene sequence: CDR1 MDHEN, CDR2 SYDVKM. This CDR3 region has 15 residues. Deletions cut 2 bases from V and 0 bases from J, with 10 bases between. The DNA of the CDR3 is TGTGCCAGCAGTTTAACGGGACCGATGAACACTGAAGCTTTCTTT. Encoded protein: CASSLTGPMNTEAFF.

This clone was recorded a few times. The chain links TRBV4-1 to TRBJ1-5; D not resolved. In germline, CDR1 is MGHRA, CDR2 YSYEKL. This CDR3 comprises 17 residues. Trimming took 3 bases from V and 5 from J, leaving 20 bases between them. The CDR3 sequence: CASSQSLVHSGDQPQHF. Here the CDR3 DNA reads TGCGCCAGCAGCCAGTCTTTAGTACACAGCGGTGATCAGCCCCAGCATTTT.

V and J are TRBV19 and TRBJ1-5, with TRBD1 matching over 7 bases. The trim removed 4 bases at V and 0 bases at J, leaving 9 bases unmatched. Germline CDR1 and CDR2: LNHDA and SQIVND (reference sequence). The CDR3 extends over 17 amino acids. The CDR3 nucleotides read TGTGCCAGTAGTACCGAATGGACAGGCTATAGCAATCAGCCCCAGCATTTT. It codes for CASSTEWTGYSNQPQHF.

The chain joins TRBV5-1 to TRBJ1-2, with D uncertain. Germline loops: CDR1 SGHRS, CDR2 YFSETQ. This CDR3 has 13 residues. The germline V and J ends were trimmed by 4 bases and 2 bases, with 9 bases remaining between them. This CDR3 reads CASSQTPNYGYTF. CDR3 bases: TGCGCCAGCAGCCAGACACCAAACTATGGCTACACCTTC. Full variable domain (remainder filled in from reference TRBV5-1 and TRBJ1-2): KAGVTQTPRYLIKTRGQQVTLSCSPISGHRSVSWYQQTPGQGLQFLFEYFSETQRNKGNFPGRFSGRQFSNSRSEMNVSTLELGDSALYLCASSQTPNYGYTFGSGTRLTVV.

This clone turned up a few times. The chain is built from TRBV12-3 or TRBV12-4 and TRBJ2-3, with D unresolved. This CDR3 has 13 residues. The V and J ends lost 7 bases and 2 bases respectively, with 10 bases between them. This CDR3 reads CASKGSYTDTQYF. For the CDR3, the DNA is TGTGCCAGCAAGGGCAGCTACACAGATACGCAGTATTTT.

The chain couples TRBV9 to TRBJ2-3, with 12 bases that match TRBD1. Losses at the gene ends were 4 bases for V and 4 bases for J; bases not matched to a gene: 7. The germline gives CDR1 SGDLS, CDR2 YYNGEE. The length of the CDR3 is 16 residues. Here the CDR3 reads CASSPFGTGGADTQYF. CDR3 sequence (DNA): TGTGCCAGCAGCCCCTTCGGGACAGGGGGCGCAGATACGCAGTATTTT.

CDR3 sequence: CASTGDRGTYEQYF. In DNA form, the CDR3 reads TGCGCCAGCACCGGAGACAGGGGCACCTACGAGCAGTACTTC. This chain joins TRBV5-1 and TRBJ2-7, with TRBD1 matching 8 bases. The CDR3 is made up of 14 amino acids. The germline V gene has CDR1 SGHRS and CDR2 YFSETQ. With 6 bases clipped from V and 2 bases from J, the junction kept 7 bases outside the gene matches.

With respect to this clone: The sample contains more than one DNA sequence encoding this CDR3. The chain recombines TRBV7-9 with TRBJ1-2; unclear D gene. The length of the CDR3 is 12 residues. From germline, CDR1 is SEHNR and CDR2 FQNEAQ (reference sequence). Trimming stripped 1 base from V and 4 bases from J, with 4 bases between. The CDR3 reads CASSLGTYGYTF. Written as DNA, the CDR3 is TGTGCCAGCAGCTTAGGGACCTATGGCTACACCTTC.

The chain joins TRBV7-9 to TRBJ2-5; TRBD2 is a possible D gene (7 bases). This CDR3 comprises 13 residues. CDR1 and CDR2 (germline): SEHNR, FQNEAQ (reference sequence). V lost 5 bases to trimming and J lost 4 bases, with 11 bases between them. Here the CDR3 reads CASSMRGGETQYF. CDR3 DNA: TGTGCCAGCAGCATGAGGGGGGGAGAGACCCAGTACTTC. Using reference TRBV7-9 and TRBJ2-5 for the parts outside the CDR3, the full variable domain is DTGVSQNPRHKITKRGQNVTFRCDPISEHNRLYWYRQTLGQGPEFLTYFQNEAQLEKSRLLSDRFSAERPKGSFSTLEIQRTEQGDSAMYLCASSMRGGETQYFGPGTRLLVL.

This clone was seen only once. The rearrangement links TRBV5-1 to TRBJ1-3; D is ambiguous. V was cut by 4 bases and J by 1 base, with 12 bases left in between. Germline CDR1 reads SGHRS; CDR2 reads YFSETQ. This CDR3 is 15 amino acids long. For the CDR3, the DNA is TGCGCCAGCAGCAGGGAGGCATCGTCTGGAAACACCATATATTTT. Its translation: CASSREASSGNTIYF. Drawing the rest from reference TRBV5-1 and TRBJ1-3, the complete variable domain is KAGVTQTPRYLIKTRGQQVTLSCSPISGHRSVSWYQQTPGQGLQFLFEYFSETQRNKGNFPGRFSGRQFSNSRSEMNVSTLELGDSALYLCASSREASSGNTIYFGEGSWLTVV.